This is a list of T cell receptor beta chains from one sample in a study of shared clonotypes between healthy human individuals. Produced via immunoSEQ multiplex PCR; TCRdb's table is partial and in-frame only. Of about 1.1 million clones listed, approximately 77% are singletons. Sequenced input: memory CD4+ T cells from PBMCs. Receptors originate from a man between 18 and 29 years old in good health. Some clones in this sample may be carry-over from other donors' samples. Each CDR3 is given with its conserved first and last residue. The D gene is left open where the match is weak. The listing skips clone size in some rows; elsewhere it reads once, few, many or a size class.

>TRBJ2-4|.|.|TRBV19
TGTGCCAGTAGTCCCGGACAGTCGGGCATTCAGTACTTC
CASSPGQSGIQYF
>TRBJ2-7|.|.|TRBV11-2
TGTGCCAGCAGCTTAACTCTAGCGCGAAATGAAGAGCTCGAGCAGTACTTC
CASSLTLARNEELEQYF
>TRBJ2-7|.|TRBD2|TRBV7-2
TGTGCCAGCAGCTTACTAGCGGGTACCTACGAGCAGTACTTC
CASSLLAGTYEQYF
>TRBJ2-1|.|.|TRBV7-3
TGTGCCAGCAGCTACGATCACTACAATGAGCAGTTCTTC
CASSYDHYNEQFF
>TRBJ2-7|.|.|TRBV11-2
TGTGCCAGCAGCCCCCCGGGACTGGGGTCACACGAGCAGTACTTC
CASSPPGLGSHEQYF
>TRBJ2-7|.|.|TRBV9
TGTGCCAGCAGCGTAGGGTGGGGAGCCTACGAGCAGTACTTC
CASSVGWGAYEQYF
>TRBJ2-5|.|TRBD1|TRBV6-1
TGTGCCAGCAGTGAGGACAGGGTTAGAGAGACCCAGTACTTC
CASSEDRVRETQYF
>TRBJ2-1|.|.|TRBV2
TGTGCCAGCAGTTCGGGGCGGTACAATGAGCAGTTCTTC
CASSSGRYNEQFF
>TRBJ2-7|.|.|TRBV7-8
TGTGCCAGCAGCCCGTTTCAGACCTCCTACGAGCAGTACTTC
CASSPFQTSYEQYF
>TRBJ2-2|.|.|TRBV9
TGTGCCAGCTCCCGACAGTCCAACACCGGGGAGCTGTTTTTT
CASSRQSNTGELFF
>TRBJ2-2|.|TRBD1|TRBV9
TGTGCCAGCAGCGTAAGGGGACAGGGGCTTCTCGGCCCTCGGGGCACCGGGGAGCTGTTTTTT
CASSVRGQGLLGPRGTGELFF
>TRBJ2-5|.|TRBD2|TRBV28
TGTGCCAGCAGTCCCCGACTAGCCCGGGAGACCCAGTACTTC
CASSPRLARETQYF
>TRBJ2-2|.|TRBD1|TRBV5-6
TGTGCCAGCAGCTTATCTTTAACAGGGGAGAACGGGGAGCTGTTTTTT
CASSLSLTGENGELFF
>TRBJ1-2|.|.|TRBV6-1
TGTGCCAGCAGTGAACGGGGGAGCTATGGCTACACCTTC
CASSERGSYGYTF
>TRBJ1-4|.|.|TRBV28
TGTGCCAGCAGTTTAAACATTGTCAATGAAAAACTGTTTTTT
CASSLNIVNEKLFF
>TRBJ1-5|few|TRBD1|TRBV27
TGTGCCAGCAGTTCGCGCCGGGACAGGGATCAGCCCCAGCATTTT
CASSSRRDRDQPQHF
>TRBJ2-3|.|.|TRBV29-1
TGCAGCGTACAAGGGACGCCTAGTCTCACAGATACGCAGTATTTT
CSVQGTPSLTDTQYF
>TRBJ2-1|.|TRBD1|TRBV28
TGTGCCAGCAGTGCCCCCGGGACAGGGATAATCTATGAGCAGTTCTTC
CASSAPGTGIIYEQFF
>TRBJ2-7|.|TRBD2|TRBV7-8
TGTGCCAGCAGCTTCTATGGGACTAGCGGGAACTACGAGCAGTACTTC
CASSFYGTSGNYEQYF
>TRBJ1-2|.|.|TRBV5-4
TGTGCCAGCAGCTTGAGGCGATCGGGGGGCGGGTATGGCTACACCTTC
CASSLRRSGGGYGYTF
>TRBJ2-3|.|TRBD2|TRBV4-3
TGCGCCAGCAGCCAAGATCCCCCGCTAGCGGGATCCACAGATACGCAGTATTTT
CASSQDPPLAGSTDTQYF
>TRBJ2-3|once|TRBD2|TRBV9
TGTGCCAGCAGCCGGGACTATATCACAGATACGCAGTATTTT
CASSRDYITDTQYF
>TRBJ2-1|.|.|TRBV11-2
TGTGCCAGCAGCTTATCCAGGGGCAATGAGCAGTTCTTC
CASSLSRGNEQFF
>TRBJ2-5|once|.|TRBV25-1
TGTGCCAGCAGTGAACAGGGCAGAGAGACCCAGTACTTC
CASSEQGRETQYF
>TRBJ2-7|.|.|TRBV5-1
TGCGCCAGCAGCTTGGCGGGCAGCCCCTACGAGCAGTACTTC
CASSLAGSPYEQYF
>TRBJ2-2|.|.|TRBV5-6
TGTGCCAGCAGCGACACAGGGGGGGATGGCACCGGGGAGCTGTTTTTT
CASSDTGGDGTGELFF
>TRBJ2-3|.|.|TRBV7-8
TGTGCCAGCAGCGGAGAGAACGGAGGGCCGGTGTATTTT
CASSGENGGPVYF
>TRBJ1-2|.|.|TRBV5-1
TGCGCCAGCAGCCGGGGGGCTAACTATGGCTACACCTTC
CASSRGANYGYTF
>TRBJ2-7|.|.|TRBV10-2
TGCGCCAGCAGTTTATCGACTGGATGGGGCGGCGAGCAGTACTTC
CASSLSTGWGGEQYF
>TRBJ2-5|.|.|TRBV30
TGTGCCTGGAGTAGCGGCCCAGAGACCCAGTACTTC
CAWSSGPETQYF
>TRBJ2-5|.|.|TRBV11-2
TGTGCCAGCAGCCGGGCGGGCGGGTCCCAAGAGACCCAGTACTTC
CASSRAGGSQETQYF
>TRBJ2-5|once|TRBD2|TRBV5-1
TGCGCCAGCAGCCCGGGACTAGCGGGAGGAGAGACCCAGTACTTC
CASSPGLAGGETQYF
>TRBJ1-2|few|.|TRBV7-8
TGTGCCAGCAGCTTAGGGAGGGTGTTGGGCTATGGCTACACCTTC
CASSLGRVLGYGYTF
>TRBJ1-1|.|.|TRBV10-3
TGTGCCATCAGTGAGTCGGAAGGCTGGAACACTGAAGCTTTCTTT
CAISESEGWNTEAFF
>TRBJ1-2|.|TRBD1|TRBV27
TGTGCCAGCAGTCTCAACGCCGGGACAGGTAGTAGTGGCTACACCTTC
CASSLNAGTGSSGYTF
>TRBJ1-4|.|.|TRBV5-1
TGCGCCAGCAGCTTGGGTGGGGCTGGTGAAAAACTGTTTTTT
CASSLGGAGEKLFF
>TRBJ2-5|once|.|TRBV19
TGTGCCAGTAGTACTGTCCAGGGGACCCAGTACTTC
CASSTVQGTQYF
>TRBJ2-7|.|TRBD1|TRBV19
TGTGCCAGTAGTCCACAGGGGGCGCTGGAGGAGCAGTACTTC
CASSPQGALEEQYF
>TRBJ1-1|.|.|TRBV6-5
TGTGCCAGCAGTTACGAACGAGACACTGAAGCTTTCTTT
CASSYERDTEAFF
>TRBJ2-5|.|.|TRBV5-6
TGTGCCAGCGCACGACCGAACCAAGAGACCCAGTACTTC
CASARPNQETQYF